This T cell receptor (beta chain) was obtained from a study of HIV-infected patients and healthy controls. TCRdb reprocessed the 5' RACE reads with MiXCR, giving one entry per CDR3 protein. The table records approximately 67,000 distinct CDR3 sequences, about a sixth of them present only once. This clonotype has ten or more counts. The V gene's germline CDR1 is SNHLY and CDR2 FYNNEI. This CDR3 is 15 amino acids long. With 6 bases clipped from V and 3 bases from J, the junction kept 4 bases outside the gene matches. This TCR was recovered from a human donor in good health. Sequencing used CD4+ T cells from blood. The rearrangement links TRBV2 to TRBJ2-1, with TRBD2 matching over 11 bases. The CDR3 is CASRRLAGGYNEQFF. DNA for the CDR3: TGTGCCAGCAGGAGGCTAGCGGGAGGCTACAATGAGCAGTTCTTC. The whole variable domain, filled in from reference TRBV2 and TRBJ2-1, reads EPEVTQTPSHQVTQMGQEVILRCVPISNHLYFYWYRQILGQKVEFLVSFYNNEISEKSEIFDDQFSVERPDGSNFTLKIRSTKLEDSAMYFCASRRLAGGYNEQFFGPGTRLTVL.